Below, one T cell receptor (beta chain) is given with its context. TCRdb keeps only in-frame clones here, not all; method: immunoSEQ multiplex PCR. The table includes a few million clones, 85% to 95% detected once. This sample was included in a study of shared clonotypes between healthy human individuals. The CDR3 is 16 residues long. V was shortened by 1 base and J by 3 bases, with 13 bases between the two germline ends. CDR1 is SNHLY, CDR2 FYNNEI, per germline. Sequencing was carried out using naive CD4+ T cells from PBMCs. Noted subset: CD45RA+ positively selected. This TCR derives from a man between 18 and 35 years old in good health. Some clones in this sample may be carry-over from other donors' samples. The chain links TRBV2 to TRBJ1-3; no firm D call. The CDR3 protein is CASSEEILRIGNTIYF. In nucleotides, the CDR3 is TGTGCCAGCAGTGAAGAAATCCTTAGGATTGGAAACACCATATATTTT.